This is a list of T cell receptor beta chains from one sample in a study of blood T cell repertoires in COVID-19. Measured with immunoSEQ multiplex PCR; TCRdb has only the in-frame clones, and not every one. The table has 200,000 to 250,000 clones, around 81% seen once. The specimen was PBMCs or T cells enriched from blood (not recorded which). These receptors originate from a man aged 25 to 40 with acute COVID-19. Both conserved end residues are part of each CDR3. The D gene is left open where the match is weak. Expanded clones get a size class; other rows say once, few or many, or leave the size out.

TRBJ1-5	NA	TRBV6-4	NA	CASSPEFSGQPQHF	TGTGCCAGCAGTCCCGAATTCAGTGGTCAGCCCCAGCATTTT
TRBJ1-3	TRBD1	TRBV6-5	NA	CASSSPGQGARAIYF	TGTGCCAGCAGTTCTCCGGGACAGGGGGCAAGAGCCATATATTTT
TRBJ1-2	NA	TRBV19	NA	CATSTSTWGYTF	TGTGCCACCTCGACATCTACATGGGGCTACACCTTC
TRBJ2-3	NA	TRBV11-3	NA	CASSAGSTDTQYF	TGTGCCAGCAGCGCGGGGAGCACAGATACGCAGTATTTT
TRBJ1-2	TRBD1	TRBV5-1	NA	CASSWAEDRRVSNYGYTF	TGCGCCAGCAGCTGGGCCGAGGACAGGAGAGTTTCTAACTATGGCTACACCTTC
TRBJ1-2	NA	TRBV5-5	NA	CASSLAGNYGYTF	TGTGCCAGCAGCTTGGCCGGTAACTATGGCTACACCTTC
TRBJ2-5	NA	TRBV5-4	NA	CASSPPDYETQYF	TGTGCCAGCAGCCCCCCGGACTATGAGACCCAGTACTTC
TRBJ2-7	TRBD2	TRBV28	NA	CATGLAGGTLEQYF	TGTGCCACCGGACTAGCGGGCGGGACTCTCGAGCAGTACTTC
TRBJ1-2	NA	TRBV6-1	NA	CASSEAWGVYGYTF	TGTGCCAGCAGTGAAGCGTGGGGGGTCTATGGCTACACCTTC
TRBJ1-2	NA	TRBV5-1	NA	CASSSLATIGGYTF	TGCGCCAGCAGCTCCTTAGCGACTATCGGGGGCTACACCTTC
TRBJ2-5	TRBD2	TRBV3-1/TRBV3-2	NA	CASSQDGGSGGAQETQYF	TGTGCCAGCAGCCAAGATGGGGGTAGCGGGGGGGCCCAAGAGACCCAGTACTTC
TRBJ2-1	TRBD1	TRBV24-1	many	CATSDGGKTGGEEQFF	TGTGCCACCAGTGATGGTGGGAAGACAGGGGGCGAGGAGCAGTTCTTC
TRBJ1-6	NA	TRBV7-9	NA	CASSFTDFVYNSPLHF	TGTGCCAGCAGCTTCACGGACTTTGTCTATAATTCACCCCTCCACTTT
TRBJ2-1	NA	TRBV7-9	NA	CASSLVLSEQFF	TGTGCCAGCAGCTTAGTCCTCTCTGAGCAGTTCTTC
TRBJ1-1	TRBD1	TRBV27	NA	CASSLRQSRGLRYMATEAFF	TGTGCCAGCAGTTTAAGACAGTCAAGGGGGCTAAGGTATATGGCCACTGAAGCTTTCTTT
TRBJ1-1	NA	TRBV5-1	NA	CASSPQGNTEAFF	TGCGCCAGCAGCCCCCAGGGTAACACTGAAGCTTTCTTT
TRBJ1-6	NA	TRBV12-3/TRBV12-4	few	CAIGGNSNSPLHF	TGTGCCATCGGGGGGAATTCAAATTCACCCCTCCACTTT
TRBJ1-5	TRBD1	TRBV5-1	once	CASSWGQGSNQPQHF	TGCGCCAGCAGCTGGGGACAGGGGAGCAATCAGCCCCAGCATTTT
TRBJ1-1	TRBD1	TRBV5-1	NA	CASSFGGQENTEAFF	TGCGCCAGCAGCTTCGGTGGACAGGAGAACACTGAAGCTTTCTTT
TRBJ1-4	NA	TRBV4-1	NA	CASSQEREEVGKLFF	TGCGCCAGCAGCCAAGAGAGGGAGGAGGTGGGAAAACTGTTTTTT
TRBJ2-7	NA	TRBV3-1/TRBV3-2	NA	CASSQGTGMSEQYF	TGTGCCAGCAGCCAGGGTACAGGGATGAGCGAGCAGTACTTC
TRBJ1-1	TRBD1	TRBV4-1	NA	CASSFRTGWYTEAFF	TGCGCCAGCAGCTTCCGGACAGGGTGGTACACTGAAGCTTTCTTT
TRBJ1-2	NA	TRBV5-6	NA	CASSPGSLGFETF	TGTGCCAGCAGCCCCGGGAGTCTGGGGTTTGAGACCTTC
TRBJ1-1	TRBD1	TRBV7-9	NA	CASSLLRTGGTEAFF	TGTGCCAGCAGTTTACTGAGAACAGGGGGCACTGAAGCTTTCTTT
TRBJ1-1	NA	TRBV18	NA	CASSPIDTNTEAFF	TGTGCCAGCTCACCAATTGACACGAACACTGAAGCTTTCTTT
TRBJ2-3	TRBD2	TRBV9	many	CASSTQRGGTDTQYF	TGTGCCAGCAGCACACAGCGGGGGGGCACAGATACGCAGTATTTT
TRBJ1-1	NA	TRBV5-4	NA	CASSVGALNTEAFF	TGTGCCAGCAGCGTAGGAGCACTGAACACTGAAGCTTTCTTT
TRBJ1-6	NA	TRBV9	NA	CASSVLAADSPLHF	TGTGCCAGCAGCGTATTGGCTGCAGATTCACCCCTCCACTTT
TRBJ1-6	NA	TRBV5-5	NA	CASSLARGYHNSPLHF	TGTGCCAGCAGCTTGGCCAGGGGCTACCATAATTCACCCCTCCACTTT
TRBJ2-3	TRBD1	TRBV24-1	NA	CATGDRISTDTQYF	TGTGCCACCGGGGACAGGATTAGCACAGATACGCAGTATTTT
TRBJ2-1	TRBD2	TRBV5-1	NA	CASSLTSGGRNEQFF	TGCGCCAGCAGCTTGACTAGCGGGGGGAGGAATGAGCAGTTCTTC
TRBJ1-6	NA	TRBV6-4	once	CASSADLPGSPLHF	TGTGCCAGCAGTGCTGACCTCCCGGGTTCACCCCTCCACTTT
TRBJ1-4	NA	TRBV3-1/TRBV3-2	NA	CASSQASEKLFF	TGTGCCAGCAGCCAAGCGAGTGAAAAACTGTTTTTT
TRBJ1-1	TRBD1	TRBV30	NA	CACTGGWNTEAFF	TGTGCCTGTACAGGGGGATGGAACACTGAAGCTTTCTTT
TRBJ2-6	NA	TRBV11-2	once	CASSLVFFGQGTGANVLTF	TGTGCCAGCAGCTTAGTATTCTTCGGCCAGGGGACTGGGGCCAACGTCCTGACTTTC
TRBJ1-2	TRBD1	TRBV5-4	NA	CAGGQGDYGYTF	TGTGCCGGTGGACAGGGCGACTATGGCTACACCTTC
TRBJ2-1	NA	TRBV7-3	NA	CASSSKRSRGGKNEQFF	TGTGCCAGCAGCTCAAAGCGTTCGAGGGGGGGCAAAAATGAGCAGTTCTTC
TRBJ2-3	NA	TRBV12-5	NA	CASGLVPVGGTDTQYF	TGTGCTAGTGGTTTGGTCCCGGTAGGGGGCACAGATACGCAGTATTTT
TRBJ2-7	NA	TRBV19	NA	CASSPYGTEGTYEQYF	TGTGCCAGTAGCCCCTATGGGACTGAAGGAACCTACGAGCAGTACTTC
TRBJ2-5	TRBD1	TRBV5-1	NA	CASSATGTGVKTQYF	TGCGCCAGCAGCGCAACCGGGACAGGGGTAAAGACCCAGTACTTC
TRBJ2-5	TRBD2	TRBV7-2	NA	CASSLGLTSGGAVETQYF	TGTGCCAGCAGCTTAGGGTTGACTAGCGGGGGGGCGGTAGAGACCCAGTACTTC
TRBJ2-7	NA	TRBV18	once	CASSPPRAAMNYEQYF	TGTGCCAGCTCACCACCCAGGGCGGCGATGAACTACGAGCAGTACTTC
TRBJ1-2	NA	TRBV15	NA	CATSPGAGYGYTF	TGTGCCACCAGCCCAGGGGCAGGGTATGGCTACACCTTC
TRBJ2-2	NA	TRBV19	NA	CASSNPLRSRLTGELFF	TGTGCCAGTAGTAACCCTCTTAGGAGCCGACTGACCGGGGAGCTGTTTTTT
TRBJ2-1	TRBD2	TRBV6-5	NA	CASTGLADNEQFF	TGTGCCAGCACGGGACTAGCGGACAATGAGCAGTTCTTC
TRBJ2-1	NA	TRBV5-1	NA	CASSLSVSQGAYNEQFF	TGCGCCAGCAGCTTGAGTGTAAGCCAGGGCGCCTACAATGAGCAGTTCTTC
TRBJ1-6	NA	TRBV6-4	NA	CASREGGNSPLHF	TGTGCCAGCAGAGAGGGAGGTAATTCACCCCTCCACTTT
TRBJ1-5	TRBD1	TRBV2	once	CASKEQGASQHF	TGTGCCAGCAAAGAACAGGGGGCCTCTCAGCATTTT
TRBJ1-4	NA	TRBV30	NA	CAWSAGRLFF	TGTGCCTGGAGTGCGGGGAGACTGTTTTTT